The entry below gives a single T cell receptor beta chain sequence along with its context. The CDR3 spans 14 residues. V was pared by 6 bases and J by 4 bases, with 15 bases between. CDR1 is SEHNR, CDR2 FQNEAQ, per germline (reference sequence). CD45RO-negative, CCR7-selected cells formed the naive CD8 fraction, which excluded terminally differentiated effector memory CD45RA+ cells. The data are from a study of shared clonotypes between healthy human individuals. The method was immunoSEQ multiplex PCR; TCRdb's version includes in-frame clones alone and lacks a portion of them. The data show about 2.1 million clones, around 93% seen once.

The receptor comes from a man aged 18-30 years in good health. Some clones in this sample may be carry-over from other donors' samples. Sequences were obtained from naive CD8+ T cells from PBMCs. V and J are TRBV7-9 and TRBJ1-2; D uncertain. The CDR3 reads CASSYGGVLYGYTF. The CDR3 bases are TGTGCCAGCAGTTACGGAGGCGTACTCTATGGCTACACCTTC.